These 20 T cell receptor beta chains were all obtained from the same sample, sequenced in a study of blood T cell repertoires in COVID-19. The assay was immunoSEQ multiplex PCR, and TCRdb's table has in-frame clones only and misses some. The data contain a few hundred thousand clones, 80% to 90% of them singletons. Sequenced sample: peripheral blood. These receptors were collected from a man aged 25 to 40 with active or convalescent COVID-19.

The genes are TRBV12-5 and TRBJ2-3; 7 bases align to TRBD1. J lost 2 bases, V lost 1 base, and 3 bases had no gene match. Germline V CDR1 and CDR2: LGHNT, FRNRAP. The CDR3 runs to 15 residues. DNA of the CDR3: TGTGCTAGTGGTTTGGGGGGACAGTACACAGATACGCAGTATTTT. It specifies CASGLGGQYTDTQYF.

The rearrangement uses TRBV27 and TRBJ1-5; no clear D. With 7 bases removed from V and 1 base from J, the gap between germline ends came to 11 bases. Germline lookup yields CDR1 MNHEY and CDR2 SMNVEV (reference sequence). The CDR3 is made up of 14 amino acids. This chain's CDR3 is CASTDGLSNQPQHF. For the CDR3, the DNA is TGTGCCAGCACCGACGGACTAAGCAATCAGCCCCAGCATTTT.

There are a few counts of this clone. This sequence joins TRBV2 and TRBJ1-1; tentatively, D is TRBD1 (6 bases). CDR1 is SNHLY, CDR2 FYNNEI, per germline. Trimming cost V 5 bases and J 7 bases, with 11 bases left between them. This CDR3 spans 12 amino acids. CDR3 in DNA: TGTGCCAGCAGTCGCCAGGGGTTTGAAGCTTTCTTT. As protein: CASSRQGFEAFF.

Worth noting for this clone: Different DNA sequences within this sample yield the same CDR3. V and J are TRBV4-3 and TRBJ2-3, with 8 bases that match TRBD2. V dropped 1 base and J dropped 4; count of bases not matched to a gene: 7. From germline, CDR1 is LGHNA and CDR2 YSLEER. CDR3 size: 16 residues. The CDR3 region is CASSQVRGLAPDTQYF. The CDR3 region has the DNA TGCGCCAGCAGCCAAGTCCGTGGACTAGCCCCAGATACGCAGTATTTT.

The V call is TRBV18, the J call TRBJ2-5; 7 bases match TRBD1. The CDR3 runs to 16 residues. Germline V gene sequence: CDR1 KGHSH, CDR2 LQKENI. V lost 4 bases to trimming and J lost 5 bases; unmatched junction nucleotides: 13. CDR3 region: CASSLSVQGVMETQYF. The CDR3, as DNA: TGTGCCAGCTCACTATCGGTCCAGGGGGTGATGGAGACCCAGTACTTC.

V usage is TRBV28 and J usage is TRBJ1-2, with D unresolved. V gave up 6 bases and J gave up 7 bases, with 15 bases separating them. Germline V gives CDR1 MDHEN, CDR2 SYDVKM. This CDR3 region has 13 residues. CDR3 amino acids: CASSPPDWAGYTF. The CDR3, as DNA: TGTGCCAGCAGCCCCCCGGATTGGGCTGGCTACACCTTC.

This clone was recorded once. The V call is TRBV24-1, the J call TRBJ2-1; 8 bases line up with TRBD1. This CDR3 region has 15 residues. V trimming: 3 bases; J trimming: 6 bases; junction bases outside the gene matches: 6. The germline V gene has CDR1 KGHDR and CDR2 SFDVKD. In nucleotides, the CDR3 is TGTGCCACCAGTGATGTCGGACAGGGTCTCAATGAGCAGTTCTTC. Protein: CATSDVGQGLNEQFF.

The chain carries TRBV6-5 and TRBJ1-4; 9 nucleotides line up with TRBD1. The CDR3 runs 15 residues. With 0 bases clipped from V and 7 bases from J, the junction kept 3 bases outside the gene matches. The germline CDR1 and CDR2 sequences are MNHEY and SVGAGI. CDR3: CASSYSNRGREKLFF. CDR3 coding DNA: TGTGCCAGCAGTTACTCGAACAGGGGGCGTGAAAAACTGTTTTTT.

This sequence joins TRBV30 and TRBJ1-3; D gene ambiguous. CDR3 length: 13 residues. Per the germline V gene, CDR1 is GTSNPN and CDR2 is SVGIG (reference sequence). V lost 4 bases and J lost 0, with 7 bases in between. This CDR3 is CAWTGSSGNTIYF. The CDR3 DNA reads TGTGCCTGGACGGGAAGCTCTGGAAACACCATATATTTT. The full variable domain, rest sourced from reference TRBV30 and TRBJ1-3, is SQTIHQWPATLVQPVGSPLSLECTVEGTSNPNLYWYRQAAGRGLQLLFYSVGIGQISSEVPQNLSASRPQDRQFILSSKKLLLSDSGFYLCAWTGSSGNTIYFGEGSWLTVV.

As for this clone: At one of its ends the junction is not consistent with the germline gene, which may arise from a read error. The rearrangement joins TRBV6-5 to TRBJ1-2; TRBD1 matches at 7 bases. CDR3 length: 14 amino acids. Germline V gene lookup returns CDR1 MNHEY and CDR2 SVGAGI. The CDR3 loop is CACRGGRGNYGYTF. The CDR3, as DNA: TGTGCCTGCAGGGGGGGCAGGGGGAACTATGGCTACACCTTC.

V usage is TRBV6-1 and J usage is TRBJ2-7; 7 bases match TRBD1. Germline CDR1 and CDR2: MNHNS and SASEGT. V lost 3 bases and J lost 5; bases outside the gene matches: 13. The CDR3 covers 16 residues. The CDR3 bases are TGTGCCAGCAGTGATGGACAGGCGAGTAGGGTCCACGAGCAGTACTTC. Its protein is CASSDGQASRVHEQYF.

V usage is TRBV4-1 and J usage is TRBJ2-7; 7 bases align to TRBD2. V gave up 1 base and J gave up 4 bases; unmatched junction bases: 7. This CDR3 region has 15 residues. Germline V gene sequence: CDR1 MGHRA, CDR2 YSYEKL. CDR3 loop: CASSQVAGAAYEQYF. CDR3 DNA: TGCGCCAGCAGCCAAGTGGCGGGAGCGGCATACGAGCAGTACTTC.

Only one count was recorded for this clone. The genes are TRBV9 and TRBJ2-7; TRBD2 matches at 10 bases. Germline V CDR1 and CDR2: SGDLS, YYNGEE. This CDR3 region has 17 residues. V shed 4 bases and J 5 bases; nucleotides not matched to a gene: 15. DNA for the CDR3: TGTGCCAGCAGCCCGAGGAGCGGGAGGGCCACCGTTCACGAGCAGTACTTC. Its translation is CASSPRSGRATVHEQYF.

V is TRBV7-9 and J is TRBJ1-1; D is unclear. V was cut by 5 bases and J by 6 bases, with 7 bases left in between. Germline loops: CDR1 SEHNR, CDR2 FQNEAQ (reference sequence). This CDR3 contains 11 residues. Here the CDR3 DNA reads TGTGCCAGCAGCCGAGGGTCTGAAGCTTTCTTT. Its protein product is CASSRGSEAFF.

V and J are TRBV5-4 and TRBJ2-7; a possible D gene is TRBD2 (6 bases). This CDR3 has 14 amino acids. V was trimmed by 4 bases and J by 7 bases, leaving 18 bases between them. Germline CDR1 is SGHNT and CDR2 is YYREEE (reference sequence). CDR3 sequence reads: CASSPTSLSREQYF. CDR3 bases: TGTGCCAGCAGCCCGACTAGTTTATCGCGAGAGCAGTACTTC.

The genes are TRBV6-5 and TRBJ2-7, with D possibly TRBD1 on 5 matching bases. Trimming shortened V by 7 bases and J by 3 bases, and 13 bases separated the two germline ends. Germline loops: CDR1 MNHEY, CDR2 SVGAGI. This CDR3 contains 13 residues. The CDR3 here is CASMNRPYYEQYF. The CDR3 nucleotides read TGTGCCAGCATGAACAGGCCTTACTACGAGCAGTACTTC.

The genes are TRBV12-3 or TRBV12-4 and TRBJ2-7, with TRBD2 matching 7 bases. The CDR3 length is 13 residues. V trimming: 3 bases; J trimming: 7 bases; junction bases outside the gene matches: 6. In DNA form, the CDR3 reads TGTGCCAGCAGTTTCGGGGGGTCGGGAGAGCAGTACTTC. Translating it yields CASSFGGSGEQYF.

The chain combines TRBV19 with TRBJ2-7; 9 bases are a match to TRBD1. This CDR3 contains 15 residues. V lost 3 bases to trimming and J lost 0 bases; unmatched junction nucleotides: 3. Germline assignment: CDR1 LNHDA and CDR2 SQIVND (reference sequence). CDR3 in DNA: TGTGCCAGTAGTATGGGGACAGGGAGCTCCTACGAGCAGTACTTC. It translates to CASSMGTGSSYEQYF.

In the case of this clone: Other DNA sequences in the same sample also yield this CDR3. The J gene is TRBJ2-1, the V gene TRBV5-1; the match to TRBD2 covers 11 bases. The V gene's germline CDR1 is SGHRS and CDR2 YFSETQ. V gave up 4 bases and J gave up 4 bases; unmatched junction bases: 4. The CDR3 spans 15 residues. Here the CDR3 reads CASSGGTSGYNEQFF. DNA of the CDR3: TGCGCCAGCAGCGGCGGGACTAGCGGATACAATGAGCAGTTCTTC.

The rearrangement links TRBV2 to TRBJ2-1; D may be TRBD1 (6 bases). Looked up from germline, CDR1 is SNHLY and CDR2 is FYNNEI. With 6 bases removed from V and 2 bases from J, the gap between germline ends came to 8 bases. This CDR3 comprises 13 residues. CDR3 region: CASRRTAYNEQFF. CDR3 bases: TGTGCCAGCAGGCGGACAGCCTACAATGAGCAGTTCTTC.